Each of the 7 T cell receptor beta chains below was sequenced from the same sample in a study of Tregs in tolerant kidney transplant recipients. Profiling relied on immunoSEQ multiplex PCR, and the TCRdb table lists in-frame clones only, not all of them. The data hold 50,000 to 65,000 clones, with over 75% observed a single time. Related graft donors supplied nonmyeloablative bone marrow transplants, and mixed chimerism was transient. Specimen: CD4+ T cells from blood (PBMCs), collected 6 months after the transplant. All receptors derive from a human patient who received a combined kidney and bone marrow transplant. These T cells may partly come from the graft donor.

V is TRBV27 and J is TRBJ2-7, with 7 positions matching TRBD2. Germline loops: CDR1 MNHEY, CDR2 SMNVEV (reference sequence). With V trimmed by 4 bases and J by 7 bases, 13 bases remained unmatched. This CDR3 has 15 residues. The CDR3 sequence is CASSSGGASLGEQYF. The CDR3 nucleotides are TGTGCCAGCAGTTCGGGGGGAGCCTCCCTTGGAGAGCAGTACTTC.

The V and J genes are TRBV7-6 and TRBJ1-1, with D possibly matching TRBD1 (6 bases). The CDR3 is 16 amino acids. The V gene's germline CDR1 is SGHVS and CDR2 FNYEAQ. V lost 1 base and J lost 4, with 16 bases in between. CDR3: CASSLVQGRLGTEAFF. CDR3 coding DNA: TGTGCCAGCAGCTTAGTACAGGGAAGGTTGGGCACTGAAGCTTTCTTT.

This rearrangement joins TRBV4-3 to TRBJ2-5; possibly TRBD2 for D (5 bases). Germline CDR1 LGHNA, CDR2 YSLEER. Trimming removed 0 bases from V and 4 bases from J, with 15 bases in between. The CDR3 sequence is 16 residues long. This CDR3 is CASSQENRAGVETQYF. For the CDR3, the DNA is TGCGCCAGCAGCCAAGAAAATAGGGCCGGGGTAGAGACCCAGTACTTC.

The CDR3: CASSLVLGGITEAFF. Written as DNA, the CDR3 is TGTGCCAGCAGCTTAGTGCTAGGGGGCATTACTGAAGCTTTCTTT. This chain links TRBV7-2 with TRBJ1-1; 7 nucleotides agree with TRBD1. Germline-derived CDR1 and CDR2 are SGHTA and FQGNSA. This CDR3 is 15 amino acids long. Trimming cost V 1 base and J 5 bases; bases outside gene matches: 7.

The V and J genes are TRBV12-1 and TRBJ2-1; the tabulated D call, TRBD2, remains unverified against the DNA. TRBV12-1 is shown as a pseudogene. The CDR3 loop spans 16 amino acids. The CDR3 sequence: CASSALLARLGDEQFF. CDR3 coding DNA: TGTGCCAGCAGCGCCCTACTAGCCCGATTAGGCGATGAGCAGTTCTTC.

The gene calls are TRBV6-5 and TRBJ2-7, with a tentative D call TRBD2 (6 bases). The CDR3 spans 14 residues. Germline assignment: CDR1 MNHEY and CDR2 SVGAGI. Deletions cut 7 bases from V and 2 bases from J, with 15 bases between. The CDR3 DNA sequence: TGTGCCAGCACCCAGTCGTGGGGGGCCTACGAGCAGTACTTC. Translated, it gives CASTQSWGAYEQYF.

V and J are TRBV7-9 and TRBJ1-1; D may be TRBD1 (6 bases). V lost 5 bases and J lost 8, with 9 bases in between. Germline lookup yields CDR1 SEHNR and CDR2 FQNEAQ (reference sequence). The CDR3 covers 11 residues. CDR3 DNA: TGTGCCAGCAGCGCCGGGACAGAAGCTTTCTTT. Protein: CASSAGTEAFF.